This T cell receptor (beta chain) appears in the sequencing data of a study of cytomegalovirus exposure and HLA in healthy donors. For this clone: Its target is unknown.

The PCR made use of 60 Vbeta and 13 Jbeta primers. Here immunoSEQ multiplex PCR was the method, and the copy in TCRdb shows in-frame clones only, minus some. The sample has more than 130,000 clones. V was clipped by 4 bases and J by 2 bases, with 12 bases between them. CDR3 length: 14 residues. Germline V gene data show CDR1 as SQVTM and CDR2 as ANQGSEA. Study-wide results and limits: Most of the TCR beta V segments (in an earlier analysis) were productive either about 87% or about 30% of the time.

The receptor was derived from a middle-aged man in good health and CMV-seronegative. Sequencing was done on a sample of PBMCs. The rearrangement joins TRBV29-1 to TRBJ1-3, with D tentatively TRBD1 (5 bases). CDR3 loop: CSVGPTGTGNTIYF. As DNA, the CDR3 is TGCAGCGTTGGCCCCACAGGAACTGGAAACACCATATATTTT.